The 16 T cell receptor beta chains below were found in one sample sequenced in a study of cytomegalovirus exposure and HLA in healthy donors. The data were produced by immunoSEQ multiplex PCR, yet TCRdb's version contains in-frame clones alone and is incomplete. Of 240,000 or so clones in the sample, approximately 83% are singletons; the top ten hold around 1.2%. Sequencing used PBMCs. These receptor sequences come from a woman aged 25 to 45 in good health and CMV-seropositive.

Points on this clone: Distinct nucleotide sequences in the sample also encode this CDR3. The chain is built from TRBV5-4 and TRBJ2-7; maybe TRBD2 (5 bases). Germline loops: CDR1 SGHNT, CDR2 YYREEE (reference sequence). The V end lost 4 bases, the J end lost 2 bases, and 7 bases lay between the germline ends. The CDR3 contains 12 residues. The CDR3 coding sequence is TGTGCCAGCAGCCTGGGAGCCTACGAGCAGTACTTC. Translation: CASSLGAYEQYF.

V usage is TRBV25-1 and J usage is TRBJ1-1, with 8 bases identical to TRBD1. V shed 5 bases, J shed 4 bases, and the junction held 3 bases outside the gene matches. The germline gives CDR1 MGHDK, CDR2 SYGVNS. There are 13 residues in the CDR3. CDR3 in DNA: TGTGCCAGCAGTTATACAGGGGGCACTGAAGCTTTCTTT. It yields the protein CASSYTGGTEAFF.

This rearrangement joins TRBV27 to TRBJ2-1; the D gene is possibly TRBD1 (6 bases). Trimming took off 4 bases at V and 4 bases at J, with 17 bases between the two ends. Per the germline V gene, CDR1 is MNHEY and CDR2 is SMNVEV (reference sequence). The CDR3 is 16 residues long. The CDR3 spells CASSSPQGWAYNEQFF. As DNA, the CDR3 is TGTGCCAGCAGTTCCCCACAGGGTTGGGCGTACAATGAGCAGTTCTTC.

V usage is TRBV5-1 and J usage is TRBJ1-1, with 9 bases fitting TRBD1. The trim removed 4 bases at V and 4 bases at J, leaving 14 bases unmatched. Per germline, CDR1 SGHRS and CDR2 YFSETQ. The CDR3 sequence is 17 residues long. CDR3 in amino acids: CASSTGTGILWGTEAFF. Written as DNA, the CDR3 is TGCGCCAGCAGCACAGGGACAGGGATTTTGTGGGGCACTGAAGCTTTCTTT.

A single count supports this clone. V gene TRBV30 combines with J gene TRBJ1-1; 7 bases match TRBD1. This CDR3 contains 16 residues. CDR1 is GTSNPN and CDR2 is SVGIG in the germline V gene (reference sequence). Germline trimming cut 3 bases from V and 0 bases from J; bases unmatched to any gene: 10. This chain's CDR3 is CAWRRRGQSMNTEAFF. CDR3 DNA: TGTGCCTGGAGAAGGAGGGGGCAGTCCATGAACACTGAAGCTTTCTTT. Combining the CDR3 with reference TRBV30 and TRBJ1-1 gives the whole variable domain SQTIHQWPATLVQPVGSPLSLECTVEGTSNPNLYWYRQAAGRGLQLLFYSVGIGQISSEVPQNLSASRPQDRQFILSSKKLLLSDSGFYLCAWRRRGQSMNTEAFFGQGTRLTVV.

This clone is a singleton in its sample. The CDR3 spells CASTAGNTEAFF. CDR3 nucleotides: TGTGCCAGTACTGCGGGGAACACTGAAGCTTTCTTT. This sequence joins TRBV19 and TRBJ1-1; D remains ambiguous. The CDR3 runs to 12 residues. Germline CDR1 is LNHDA and CDR2 is SQIVND (reference sequence). Deletions cut 7 bases from V and 1 base from J, with 7 bases between.

CDR3 bases: TGTGCCAGCAGCGCTAGCGGGGTTATCACAGATACGCAGTATTTT. This encodes CASSASGVITDTQYF. V gene TRBV9 combines with J gene TRBJ2-3; 9 positions match TRBD2. In germline, CDR1 is SGDLS, CDR2 YYNGEE. Losses at the gene ends were 3 bases for V and 2 bases for J; bases not matched to a gene: 4. This CDR3 region has 15 residues.

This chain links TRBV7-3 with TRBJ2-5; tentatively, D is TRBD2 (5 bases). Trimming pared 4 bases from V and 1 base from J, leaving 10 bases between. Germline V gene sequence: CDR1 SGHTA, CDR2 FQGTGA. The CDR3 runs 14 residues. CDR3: CASSCDYIQETQYF. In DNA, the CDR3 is TGTGCCAGCAGCTGCGACTATATCCAAGAGACCCAGTACTTC.

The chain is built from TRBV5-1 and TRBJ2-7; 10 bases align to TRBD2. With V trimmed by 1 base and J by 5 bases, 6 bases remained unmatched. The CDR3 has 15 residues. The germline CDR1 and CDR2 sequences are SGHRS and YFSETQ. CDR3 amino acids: CASSLWLAGADEQYF. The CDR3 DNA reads TGCGCCAGCAGCTTGTGGCTAGCGGGAGCCGACGAGCAGTACTTC.

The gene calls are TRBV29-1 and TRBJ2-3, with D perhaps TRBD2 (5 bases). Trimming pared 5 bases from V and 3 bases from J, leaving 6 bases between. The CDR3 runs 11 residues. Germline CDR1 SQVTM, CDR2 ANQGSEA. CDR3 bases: TGCAGCGTTTGGGAGACAGATACGCAGTATTTT. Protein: CSVWETDTQYF.

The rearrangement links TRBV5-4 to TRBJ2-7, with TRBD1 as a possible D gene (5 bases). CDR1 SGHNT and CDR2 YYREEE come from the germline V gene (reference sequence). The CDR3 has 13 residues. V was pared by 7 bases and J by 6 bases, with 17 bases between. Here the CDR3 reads CASGIRDTSEQYF. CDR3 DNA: TGTGCCAGCGGCATCAGGGATACGTCCGAGCAGTACTTC.

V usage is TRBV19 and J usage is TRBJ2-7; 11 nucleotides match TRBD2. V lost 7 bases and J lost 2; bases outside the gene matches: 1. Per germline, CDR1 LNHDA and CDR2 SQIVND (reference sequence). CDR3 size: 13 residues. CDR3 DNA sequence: TGTGCCAGTAAACTAGCGGGAGCCTACGAGCAGTACTTC. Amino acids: CASKLAGAYEQYF.

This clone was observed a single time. CDR3 coding DNA: TGTGCCAGCAGCCCCGGGACTAACTACTACGAGCAGTACTTC. Translating it yields CASSPGTNYYEQYF. The chain combines TRBV14 with TRBJ2-7; 7 positions match TRBD2. J was trimmed by 3 bases and V by 4 bases; bases with no gene match: 6. CDR3 size: 14 residues. Germline V CDR1 and CDR2: SGHDN, FVKESK.

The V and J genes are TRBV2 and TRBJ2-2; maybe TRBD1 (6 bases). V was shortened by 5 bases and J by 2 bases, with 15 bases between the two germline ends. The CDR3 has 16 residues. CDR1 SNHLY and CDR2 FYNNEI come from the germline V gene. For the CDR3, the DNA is TGTGCCAGCAGTAAGGACAGCGGAGATAACACCGGGGAGCTGTTTTTT. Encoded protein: CASSKDSGDNTGELFF.

The CDR3 here is CASSLRAGILWEQYF. CDR3 nucleotide sequence: TGTGCCAGCAGCTTAAGGGCGGGAATTCTATGGGAGCAGTACTTC. The chain combines TRBV7-9 with TRBJ2-7; possibly TRBD2 for D (6 bases). CDR1 and CDR2 (germline): SEHNR, FQNEAQ (reference sequence). The CDR3 spans 15 residues. The V end was cut by 2 bases, the J end by 7 bases, with 18 bases between.

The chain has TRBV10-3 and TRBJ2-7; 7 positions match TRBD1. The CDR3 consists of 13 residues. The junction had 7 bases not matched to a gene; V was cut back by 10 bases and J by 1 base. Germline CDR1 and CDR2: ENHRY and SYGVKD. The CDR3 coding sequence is TGTGCCAGCCTTGACAGGGATTCCTACGAGCAGTACTTC. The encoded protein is CASLDRDSYEQYF.